This entry concerns a single TCR beta chain. The data are from a study of OX40 agonist ivuxolimab in advanced cancers. Measured with immunoSEQ multiplex PCR; TCRdb has only the in-frame clones, and not every one. The sample yields under 8,500 clones, 70% to 80% seen once. This CDR3 is 15 amino acids long. Deletions cut 3 bases from V and 0 bases from J, with 12 bases between. The germline gives CDR1 SNHLY, CDR2 FYNNEI. The sequences come from CD4+ or CD8+ T cells sorted from blood, collected in a trial of the OX40 agonist ivuxolimab. This TCR was recovered from an adult with an advanced solid tumor such as melanoma, head and neck, liver or kidney cancer. The rearrangement links TRBV2 to TRBJ2-7; possibly TRBD2 for D (5 bases). CDR3 nucleotides: TGTGCCAGCAGTGACCCGGATCGGGGCTCCTACGAGCAGTACTTC. It codes for CASSDPDRGSYEQYF. Full variable domain (outside the CDR3, taken from reference TRBV2 and TRBJ2-7): EPEVTQTPSHQVTQMGQEVILRCVPISNHLYFYWYRQILGQKVEFLVSFYNNEISEKSEIFDDQFSVERPDGSNFTLKIRSTKLEDSAMYFCASSDPDRGSYEQYFGPGTRLTVT.